One and the same sample provided the 21 T cell receptor beta chains below, sequenced in a study of T-cell memory formation after mild COVID-19. TCRdb reprocessed the 5' RACE reads with MiXCR, giving one entry per CDR3 protein. This sample has some 450,000 distinct CDR3 sequences, with 20% found just once. The sequenced sample consisted of PBMCs or a T cell subset sorted from them (not recorded which). The receptors were gathered from an adult woman who had mild COVID-19 (a few samples of this study predate the infection). Cell type and time point are not known.

This clonotype was seen only a few times. The rearrangement joins TRBV19 to TRBJ2-1; 13 nucleotides agree with TRBD2. The ends lost 6 bases at V and 0 bases at J; junction bases unmatched: 8. The CDR3 runs to 18 residues. In germline, CDR1 is LNHDA, CDR2 SQIVND (reference sequence). CDR3 in amino acids: CASSRLAGGSSSYNEQFF. DNA for the CDR3: TGTGCCAGTAGCAGACTAGCGGGAGGATCGAGCTCCTACAATGAGCAGTTCTTC. The variable domain in full, with the rest retrieved from reference TRBV19 and TRBJ2-1, is DGGITQSPKYLFRKEGQNVTLSCEQNLNHDAMYWYRQDPGQGLRLIYYSQIVNDFQKGDIAEGYSVSREKKESFPLTVTSAQKNPTAFYLCASSRLAGGSSSYNEQFFGPGTRLTVL.

This clonotype was seen a handful of times. J is TRBJ2-2 and V is TRBV24-1; D is unclear. This CDR3 has 12 amino acids. Trimming shortened V by 0 bases and J by 8 bases, and 3 bases separated the two germline ends. CDR1 KGHDR and CDR2 SFDVKD come from the germline V gene. CDR3 sequence: CATSDLGGELFF. The CDR3 DNA sequence: TGTGCCACCAGTGATTTGGGGGGGGAGCTGTTTTTT.

There are a few counts of this clonotype. V gene TRBV29-1 combines with J gene TRBJ1-1; D is perhaps TRBD1 (6 bases). V was shortened by 5 bases and J by 0 bases, with 10 bases between the two germline ends. The CDR3 runs 13 residues. Per the germline V gene, CDR1 is SQVTM and CDR2 is ANQGSEA. The CDR3 region has the DNA TGCAGCGTTATGGGACAACTGAACACTGAAGCTTTCTTT. Encoded protein: CSVMGQLNTEAFF.

This clonotype was seen repeatedly, ten times or more. This sequence joins TRBV5-6 and TRBJ2-5; 11 nucleotides match TRBD2. CDR1 is SGHDT and CDR2 is YYEEEE in the germline V gene. The CDR3 spans 15 residues. V was pared by 7 bases and J by 2 bases, with 7 bases of the junction left unmatched. CDR3 sequence: CASLVAGGPQETQYF. CDR3 in DNA: TGTGCCAGCCTTGTAGCGGGGGGGCCTCAAGAGACCCAGTACTTC.

This clonotype turned up a few times. V gene TRBV7-9 combines with J gene TRBJ1-1; 7 bases are a match to TRBD1. Germline trimming cut 8 bases from V and 12 bases from J; bases unmatched to any gene: 21. Germline assignment: CDR1 SEHNR and CDR2 FQNEAQ (reference sequence). The CDR3 totals 15 residues. CDR3 DNA sequence: TGTGCCAGCCTCGACAAAGGGGAGGGGGCGCAGATTCCTTTCTTT. As protein: CASLDKGEGAQIPFF.

This clonotype was detected only a few times. The V gene is TRBV4-1, the J gene TRBJ1-2; D unresolved. Looked up from germline, CDR1 is MGHRA and CDR2 is YSYEKL. Trimming cost V 0 bases and J 5 bases, with 16 bases left between them. The CDR3 contains 16 residues. This chain's CDR3 is CASSQDPPLGGYGYTF. The CDR3 bases are TGCGCCAGCAGCCAAGATCCACCCTTGGGAGGGTATGGCTACACCTTC.

The rearrangement links TRBV20-1 to TRBJ1-1; no firm D call. This CDR3 spans 12 amino acids. The germline V and J ends were trimmed by 5 bases and 4 bases, with 11 bases remaining between them. CDR1 and CDR2 (germline): DFQATT, SNEGSKA (reference sequence). The CDR3 bases are TGCAGTGCTCCGGGGAGTATCACTGAAGCTTTCTTT. Its protein is CSAPGSITEAFF.

The table lists this clonotype with a count of one. The J gene is TRBJ2-1, the V gene TRBV7-9; 7 bases are shared with TRBD2. The CDR3 is 15 amino acids. Trimming removed 8 bases from V and 3 bases from J; junction bases left unmatched: 10. The germline V gene has CDR1 SEHNR and CDR2 FQNEAQ (reference sequence). The CDR3 protein is CASGPWGGSYNEQFF. CDR3 nucleotides: TGTGCCAGCGGCCCCTGGGGGGGTAGCTACAATGAGCAGTTCTTC.

This clonotype occurred a few times. The rearrangement uses TRBV9 and TRBJ2-3, with TRBD2 matching over 14 bases. Losses at the gene ends were 5 bases for V and 1 base for J; bases not matched to a gene: 6. Germline-derived CDR1 and CDR2 are SGDLS and YYNGEE. This CDR3 has 17 amino acids. This chain's CDR3 is CASSGLAGGYRTDTQYF. The CDR3 nucleotides are TGTGCCAGCAGTGGACTAGCGGGGGGCTACCGCACAGATACGCAGTATTTT. Full variable domain (missing parts from reference TRBV9 and TRBJ2-3): DSGVTQTPKHLITATGQRVTLRCSPRSGDLSVYWYQQSLDQGLQFLIQYYNGEERAKGNILERFSAQQFPDLHSELNLSSLELGDSALYFCASSGLAGGYRTDTQYFGPGTRLTVL.

This chain joins TRBV5-4 and TRBJ1-1; D is perhaps TRBD1 (5 bases). Deletions cut 3 bases from V and 6 bases from J, with 21 bases between. The CDR3 runs to 16 residues. Germline loops: CDR1 SGHNT, CDR2 YYREEE (reference sequence). CDR3 bases: TGTGCCAGCAGCTCCGGTCAGGGAGGAGGGGTTGCTGAAGCTTTCTTT. It is translated as CASSSGQGGGVAEAFF.

This chain connects TRBV6-4 to TRBJ2-3; D remains ambiguous. V lost 8 bases to trimming and J lost 3 bases, with 9 bases between them. In germline, CDR1 is MRHNA, CDR2 SNTAGT. This CDR3 comprises 12 residues. In DNA form, the CDR3 reads TGTGCCAGCGCGGACGAAACAGATACGCAGTATTTT. This translates into CASADETDTQYF.

This chain connects TRBV12-3 or TRBV12-4 to TRBJ1-5; TRBD1 is a possible D gene (5 bases). There are 15 residues in the CDR3. Trimming took 3 bases from V and 3 from J, leaving 12 bases between them. CDR3 in amino acids: CASSFSRQLNQPQHF. The CDR3 region has the DNA TGTGCCAGCAGTTTTAGCCGACAGCTCAATCAGCCCCAGCATTTT.

A few counts support this clonotype. The chain has TRBV12-3 or TRBV12-4 and TRBJ2-2; no definite D call. With 10 bases removed from V and 7 bases from J, the gap between germline ends came to 10 bases. The CDR3 covers 11 residues. CDR3 loop: CAKTTNGELFF. The CDR3 region has the DNA TGTGCCAAAACCACTAACGGGGAGCTGTTTTTT.

The chain couples TRBV29-1 to TRBJ1-1, with D maybe TRBD1 (5 bases). The V gene's germline CDR1 is SQVTM and CDR2 ANQGSEA. The CDR3 totals 11 residues. V was shortened by 4 bases and J by 5 bases, with 8 bases between the two germline ends. CDR3 loop: CSVGGGTEAFF. Here the CDR3 DNA reads TGCAGCGTTGGTGGGGGGACTGAAGCTTTCTTT.

This clonotype turned up a few times. The J gene is TRBJ2-5, the V gene TRBV7-9; D might be TRBD1 or TRBD2, each matching 6 bases. Germline CDR1 and CDR2: SEHNR and FQNEAQ (reference sequence). CDR3 length: 12 amino acids. V lost 5 bases and J lost 6, with 10 bases in between. CDR3 protein: CASSRGGQTQYF. The CDR3 DNA reads TGTGCCAGCAGCCGTGGGGGGCAGACCCAGTACTTC.

The CDR3 loop is CASSSDDRGAYNEQFF. CDR3 nucleotides: TGTGCCAGCAGTTCCGATGACAGGGGAGCCTACAATGAGCAGTTCTTC. The chain joins TRBV12-3 or TRBV12-4 to TRBJ2-1; 8 nucleotides line up with TRBD1. J lost 2 bases, V lost 4 bases, and 7 bases had no gene match. The CDR3 sequence is 16 residues long.

CDR3 residues: CHPGTYSNQPQHF. Written as DNA, the CDR3 is TGTCACCCAGGCACCTATAGCAATCAGCCCCAGCATTTT. The chain employs TRBV27 and TRBJ1-5; no clear D gene. The CDR3 totals 13 residues. Germline values: CDR1 MNHEY, CDR2 SMNVEV (reference sequence).

CDR3: CATSDVGTYNTGELFF. In DNA form, the CDR3 reads TGTGCCACCAGTGATGTGGGGACATATAACACCGGGGAGCTGTTTTTT. This rearrangement joins TRBV24-1 to TRBJ2-2; D might be TRBD1 (6 bases). The CDR3 spans 16 residues. Trimming took 3 bases from V and 2 from J, leaving 12 bases between them. Germline V gives CDR1 KGHDR, CDR2 SFDVKD.

This clonotype was counted a single time. This rearrangement joins TRBV12-3 or TRBV12-4 to TRBJ2-7, with D unresolved. This CDR3 is built from 13 residues. V lost 8 bases and J 2 bases, leaving 13 bases between the germline ends. The CDR3 DNA reads as TGTGCCAGCTGCGTGGTAGTACCCTACGAGCAGTACTTC. Protein sequence: CASCVVVPYEQYF.

This clonotype was seen only a few times. The gene calls are TRBV7-2 and TRBJ2-1, with D tentatively TRBD2 (5 bases). Trimming stripped 1 base from V and 8 bases from J, with 21 bases between. This CDR3 comprises 17 residues. Germline V CDR1 and CDR2: SGHTA, FQGNSA. Here the CDR3 reads CASSLGLALLSADEQFF. CDR3 DNA sequence: TGTGCCAGCAGCTTAGGGCTAGCCCTTCTCTCAGCGGATGAGCAGTTCTTC.

The chain combines TRBV5-1 with TRBJ2-7, with D possibly matching TRBD1 (5 bases). This CDR3 is 15 amino acids long. V dropped 0 bases and J dropped 3 bases, with 13 bases sitting between them. Germline values: CDR1 SGHRS, CDR2 YFSETQ. The DNA for the CDR3 is TGCGCCAGCAGCTTGGGCGATGGGGCCTACTACGAGCAGTACTTC. It codes for CASSLGDGAYYEQYF.